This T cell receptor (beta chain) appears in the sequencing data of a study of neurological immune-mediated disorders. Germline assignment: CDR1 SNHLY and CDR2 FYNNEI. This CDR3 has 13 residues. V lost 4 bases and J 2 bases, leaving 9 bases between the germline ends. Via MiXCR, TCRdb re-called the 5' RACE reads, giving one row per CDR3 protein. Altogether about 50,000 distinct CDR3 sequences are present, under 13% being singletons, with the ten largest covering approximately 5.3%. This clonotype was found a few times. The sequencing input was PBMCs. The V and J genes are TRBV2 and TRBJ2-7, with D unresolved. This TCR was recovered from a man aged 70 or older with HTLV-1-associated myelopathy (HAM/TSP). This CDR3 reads CASSVQAPYEQYF. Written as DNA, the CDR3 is TGTGCCAGCAGTGTGCAGGCCCCCTACGAGCAGTACTTC.